The 22 T cell receptor beta chains reported below all come from one sample, sequenced in a study of ipilimumab plus nivolumab after autologous stem cell transplantation. Method: immunoSEQ multiplex PCR; TCRdb's copy keeps in-frame clones and lacks some. The top ten clones hold around 2% of a sample with some 87,000 clones, around 80% of them seen once. Sequenced material: PBMCs, taken in a trial of ipilimumab plus nivolumab as post-transplant consolidation. These receptors all stem from a male donor with diffuse large B-cell lymphoma.

The chain links TRBV13 to TRBJ1-3; 7 bases line up with TRBD1. This CDR3 spans 15 amino acids. Germline V gene lookup returns CDR1 PRHDT and CDR2 FYEKMQ (reference sequence). With V trimmed by 5 bases and J by 3 bases, 7 bases remained unmatched. In nucleotides, the CDR3 is TGTGCCAGCAGCCAAGGGGGCGGAAATGGAAACACCATATATTTT. Translated: CASSQGGGNGNTIYF.

This chain uses TRBV5-1 with TRBJ2-2, with 7 bases lining up with TRBD1. This CDR3 spans 17 amino acids. Trimming cost V 4 bases and J 2 bases; bases outside gene matches: 11. CDR1 SGHRS and CDR2 YFSETQ come from the germline V gene. DNA of the CDR3: TGCGCCAGCAGCCCCCCGTGGACAGGTGGTAACACCGGGGAGCTGTTTTTT. Protein: CASSPPWTGGNTGELFF.

The genes are TRBV2 and TRBJ2-2, with D hard to call. Deletions cut 3 bases from V and 3 bases from J, with 5 bases between. The CDR3 runs to 13 residues. The V gene's germline CDR1 is SNHLY and CDR2 FYNNEI. As DNA, the CDR3 is TGTGCCAGCAGTGACCAGTACACCGGGGAGCTGTTTTTT. It yields the protein CASSDQYTGELFF.

The chain recombines TRBV5-4 with TRBJ2-7; TRBD1 matches 7 bases. The length of the CDR3 is 14 residues. The germline V gene encodes CDR1 SGHNT and CDR2 YYREEE (reference sequence). J gave up 3 bases and V 4 bases, and 7 bases lay outside the gene matches. CDR3 loop: CASSQDRTDYEQYF. The CDR3 region has the DNA TGTGCCAGCAGCCAGGACAGGACAGACTACGAGCAGTACTTC.

V usage is TRBV6-5 and J usage is TRBJ2-2; D is unclear. The CDR3 runs 15 residues. Germline V gene sequence: CDR1 MNHEY, CDR2 SVGAGI. V was trimmed by 2 bases and J by 4 bases, leaving 11 bases between them. CDR3 sequence reads: CASSYPRWGTGELFF. As DNA, the CDR3 is TGTGCCAGCAGTTACCCGAGGTGGGGCACCGGGGAGCTGTTTTTT.

This rearrangement joins TRBV5-1 to TRBJ2-7, with D possibly matching TRBD1 (5 bases). The ends were cut back, 4 bases at V and 3 bases at J, with 11 bases in the middle. CDR1 and CDR2 from the germline V gene are SGHRS and YFSETQ. The CDR3 is made up of 13 amino acids. The CDR3 loop is CASSEQANYEQYF. The CDR3, as DNA: TGCGCCAGCAGCGAACAGGCTAACTACGAGCAGTACTTC. Based on the CDR3 plus reference TRBV5-1 and TRBJ2-7, the full variable domain is KAGVTQTPRYLIKTRGQQVTLSCSPISGHRSVSWYQQTPGQGLQFLFEYFSETQRNKGNFPGRFSGRQFSNSRSEMNVSTLELGDSALYLCASSEQANYEQYFGPGTRLTVT.

V is TRBV6-1 and J is TRBJ1-2; TRBD1 aligns across 7 bases. Germline CDR1 and CDR2: MNHNS and SASEGT. This CDR3 is built from 15 residues. Germline trimming cut 7 bases from V and 3 bases from J; bases unmatched to any gene: 11. The CDR3 sequence: CASTPAGGQDYGYTF. CDR3 sequence (DNA): TGTGCCAGCACCCCCGCTGGAGGACAGGACTATGGCTACACCTTC.

This chain joins TRBV10-3 and TRBJ1-6; D might be TRBD1 (5 bases). The CDR3 consists of 14 residues. Germline-derived CDR1 and CDR2 are ENHRY and SYGVKD. V gave up 10 bases and J gave up 7 bases, with 17 bases separating them. Written as DNA, the CDR3 is TGTGCCACCTCCGACAGCGGCGACAATTCACCCCTCCACTTT. It encodes CATSDSGDNSPLHF.

The chain employs TRBV5-8 and TRBJ1-5, with 7 bases matching TRBD1. J was trimmed by 2 bases and V by 7 bases; bases with no gene match: 6. CDR3 length: 14 residues. Germline V CDR1 and CDR2: SGHTS, YDEGEE. CDR3: CASSGGGGNQPQHF. The CDR3 bases are TGTGCCAGCTCAGGGGGAGGGGGCAATCAGCCCCAGCATTTT.

The chain is built from TRBV7-8 and TRBJ2-7, with 8 bases fitting TRBD1. From germline, CDR1 is SGHVS and CDR2 FQNEAQ. The trim removed 6 bases at V and 6 bases at J, leaving 7 bases unmatched. The CDR3 consists of 13 residues. The CDR3 DNA reads TGTGCCAGCAGTCCCGGACAGGGAGGCGAGCAGTACTTC. It codes for CASSPGQGGEQYF.

Here the CDR3 DNA reads TGTGCCAGCAGCCCCCAGGACAGGGGCCCTAAGTACTTC. Protein product: CASSPQDRGPKYF. This rearrangement joins TRBV2 to TRBJ2-7; 9 bases are a match to TRBD1. The germline gives CDR1 SNHLY, CDR2 FYNNEI. V gave up 6 bases and J gave up 11 bases; unmatched junction bases: 11. This CDR3 has 13 amino acids.

The chain links TRBV11-2 to TRBJ1-1; D gene ambiguous. The CDR3 totals 13 residues. The V gene's germline CDR1 is SGHAT and CDR2 FQNNGV. Trimming pared 5 bases from V and 3 bases from J, leaving 10 bases between. CDR3 protein: CASSPNRYTEAFF. The DNA for the CDR3 is TGTGCCAGCAGCCCCAATCGCTACACTGAAGCTTTCTTT.

The V call is TRBV29-1, the J call TRBJ2-3; D perhaps matches TRBD1 (5 bases). The V gene's germline CDR1 is SQVTM and CDR2 ANQGSEA. The V end was cut by 1 base, the J end by 3 bases, with 20 bases between. The CDR3 has 17 amino acids. The CDR3 spells CSVEVPPGRDGTDTQYF. CDR3 coding DNA: TGCAGCGTTGAAGTCCCTCCCGGCAGGGATGGGACAGATACGCAGTATTTT.

The V and J genes are TRBV7-9 and TRBJ1-4, with D possibly TRBD1 on 5 matching bases. Germline values: CDR1 SEHNR, CDR2 FQNEAQ (reference sequence). V lost 6 bases, J lost 8 bases, and 16 bases lay in between. CDR3 length equals 14 residues. The CDR3 loop reads CASRKDGAGEKLFF. DNA for the CDR3: TGTGCCAGCAGAAAAGATGGGGCGGGGGAAAAACTGTTTTTT.

This sequence joins TRBV7-2 and TRBJ2-1; tentative D call: TRBD2 (6 bases). CDR3 size: 16 residues. Germline CDR1 reads SGHTA; CDR2 reads FQGNSA. Trimming stripped 5 bases from V and 1 base from J, with 15 bases between. CDR3 sequence (DNA): TGTGCCAGCAGCGCCCTGCGGGGCCCTTCCTACAATGAGCAGTTCTTC. Protein sequence: CASSALRGPSYNEQFF. Full variable domain (missing parts from reference TRBV7-2 and TRBJ2-1): GAGVSQSPSNKVTEKGKDVELRCDPISGHTALYWYRQSLGQGLEFLIYFQGNSAPDKSGLPSDRFSAERTGGSVSTLTIQRTQQEDSAVYLCASSALRGPSYNEQFFGPGTRLTVL.

In this sample, this clone turned up a few times. The rearrangement joins TRBV7-2 to TRBJ1-2, with a weak D call TRBD1 (5 bases). This CDR3 is 14 amino acids long. The V gene lost 1 base and the J gene lost 0 bases, with 6 bases spanning the gap. Germline V gives CDR1 SGHTA, CDR2 FQGNSA. The CDR3 bases are TGTGCCAGCAGCTTAGGGGGGGCTAACTATGGCTACACCTTC. It yields the protein CASSLGGANYGYTF.

J is TRBJ2-1 and V is TRBV6-1; D possibly corresponds to TRBD2 (5 bases). The V end was cut by 10 bases, the J end by 0 bases, with 13 bases between. Germline V gene sequence: CDR1 MNHNS, CDR2 SASEGT. There are 14 residues in the CDR3. The CDR3 sequence: CATQLGSSYNEQFF. In DNA, the CDR3 is TGTGCCACCCAGTTAGGGAGCTCCTACAATGAGCAGTTCTTC.

The chain is built from TRBV23-1 and TRBJ1-5; perhaps TRBD1 as D (5 bases). TRBV23-1 carries the ORF label, with uncertain function. The ends were cut back, 4 bases at V and 4 bases at J, with 11 bases in the middle. The CDR3 is 14 residues long. CDR3 region: CASSRRQLNQPQHF. In DNA form, the CDR3 reads TGCGCCAGCAGTCGGCGACAGCTTAATCAGCCCCAGCATTTT.

The J gene is TRBJ2-2, the V gene TRBV2, with 7 nucleotides matching TRBD2. The CDR3 has 14 amino acids. The V segment lost 0 bases and the J segment 5 bases; nucleotides outside the gene matches: 0. CDR1 and CDR2 from the germline V gene are SNHLY and FYNNEI. The DNA for the CDR3 is TGTGCCAGCAGTGAAGCGCGGGAGACCGGGGAGCTGTTTTTT. It codes for CASSEARETGELFF.

This clone was observed a handful of times. The chain recombines TRBV7-2 with TRBJ2-1; 9 nucleotides align to TRBD1. The length of the CDR3 is 15 residues. Losses at the gene ends were 3 bases for V and 3 bases for J; bases not matched to a gene: 3. CDR1 is SGHTA, CDR2 FQGNSA, per germline. CDR3: CASSFDRGIYNEQFF. CDR3 nucleotide sequence: TGTGCCAGCAGCTTTGACAGGGGGATCTACAATGAGCAGTTCTTC.

This clone was recorded only once. The chain recombines TRBV15 with TRBJ2-7; 8 positions agree with TRBD1. Germline CDR1 is LNHNV and CDR2 is YYDKDF (reference sequence). Losses at the gene ends were 0 bases for V and 7 bases for J; bases not matched to a gene: 8. The CDR3 has 15 amino acids. CDR3 nucleotide sequence: TGTGCCACCAGCAGAGACGGACAGGGTTTCTCTGAGCAGTACTTC. Translation gives CATSRDGQGFSEQYF.

This clone was observed once. The J gene is TRBJ2-3, the V gene TRBV11-3, with 10 bases fitting TRBD2. CDR1 and CDR2 from the germline V gene are SGHNT and YENEEA. CDR3 length equals 15 residues. Trimming took 5 bases from V and 4 from J; bases not matched to a gene: 6. CDR3 DNA: TGTGCCAGCAGCCAAGGACTAGCGGAGTCAGATACGCAGTATTTT. Translating gives CASSQGLAESDTQYF.